These 32 T cell receptor beta chains originate from one sample sequenced in a study of blood T cells in healthy people across ages. A second roughly 7 to 11 cycle PCR used barcoded and J-beta primers. TCRdb used MiXCR to reprocess the 5' RACE reads, holding one entry per CDR3 protein. Here the sample spans about 1.5 million distinct CDR3 sequences, around 40% being singletons. The sample consisted of blood. The receptors were gathered from a woman under 30 in good health.

A remark on this clonotype: Likely a read error: the CDR3 ends without its conserved phenylalanine or tryptophan. This CDR3 reads CASSSTTTYEQYY. For the CDR3, the DNA is TGTGCCAGCAGCTCGACCACGACCTACGAGCAGTACTAC. The chain employs TRBV5-5 and TRBJ2-7; D gene unclear. V was clipped by 3 bases and J by 2 bases, with 9 bases between them. CDR3 size: 13 residues. Germline V gives CDR1 SGHKS, CDR2 YYEKEE (reference sequence).

V usage is TRBV20-1 and J usage is TRBJ2-1; D is perhaps TRBD1 (6 bases). The V and J ends lost 5 bases and 2 bases respectively, with 16 bases between them. The CDR3 covers 15 residues. Germline V gene lookup returns CDR1 DFQATT and CDR2 SNEGSKA (reference sequence). CDR3 protein: CSAFGTGLTYNEQFF. CDR3 nucleotide sequence: TGCAGTGCTTTTGGAACAGGGCTAACCTACAATGAGCAGTTCTTC.

The V call is TRBV3-1, the J call TRBJ2-3, with D maybe TRBD2 (6 bases). Looked up from germline, CDR1 is LGHDT and CDR2 is YNNKEL (reference sequence). This CDR3 contains 15 residues. Trimming pared 0 bases from V and 7 bases from J, leaving 14 bases between. The CDR3 bases are TGTGCCAGCAGCCAAGATCCCCTAGCGATGTATACGCAGTATTTT. Translating gives CASSQDPLAMYTQYF.

There are a few counts of this clonotype. This chain joins TRBV3-1 and TRBJ1-1; the D is unclear. From germline, CDR1 is LGHDT and CDR2 YNNKEL (reference sequence). CDR3 length equals 15 residues. V dropped 0 bases and J dropped 0 bases, with 8 bases sitting between them. Here the CDR3 reads CASSQDRKVNTEAFF. The CDR3 bases are TGTGCCAGCAGCCAAGATCGAAAGGTGAACACTGAAGCTTTCTTT.

This clonotype was recorded many times. The CDR3 loop is CASSPLAGGRNEQFF. The CDR3 region has the DNA TGTGCCAGCAGTCCACTAGCGGGAGGGCGCAATGAGCAGTTCTTC. The chain carries TRBV12-3 or TRBV12-4 and TRBJ2-1; 13 nucleotides line up with TRBD2. The length of the CDR3 is 15 residues. Unmatched junction bases numbered 4, after V lost 5 bases and J lost 6 bases.

This clonotype appeared a few times. The gene calls are TRBV20-1 and TRBJ2-7, with 9 bases matching TRBD2. TRBJ2-4 matches the DNA end more closely, so the J call is doubtful. Germline CDR1 DFQATT, CDR2 SNEGSKA (reference sequence). The CDR3 length is 14 residues. The CDR3 here is CSAREVAGVNIQYF. CDR3 bases: TGCAGTGCTAGAGAGGTAGCGGGAGTAAACATTCAGTACTTC.

This clonotype was observed a few times. The rearrangement links TRBV12-3 or TRBV12-4 to TRBJ2-7; 14 nucleotides match TRBD2. The V and J ends lost 5 bases and 4 bases, in that order; junction bases with no gene match: 10. The CDR3 runs to 17 residues. The CDR3 loop is CASSKSGLAGVSYEQYF. CDR3 coding DNA: TGTGCCAGCAGTAAATCGGGACTAGCGGGGGTTTCATACGAGCAGTACTTC.

The rearrangement joins TRBV27 to TRBJ2-1; the match to TRBD2 covers 7 bases. The germline V gene encodes CDR1 MNHEY and CDR2 SMNVEV (reference sequence). V lost 1 base and J lost 4; bases outside the gene matches: 4. The CDR3 contains 15 residues. DNA of the CDR3: TGTGCCAGCAGTTTATTTGGGGAGGGGTACAATGAGCAGTTCTTC. Protein: CASSLFGEGYNEQFF.

This chain links TRBV4-1 with TRBJ2-7; D is uncertain. Germline-derived CDR1 and CDR2 are MGHRA and YSYEKL. The CDR3 contains 16 residues. Trimming removed 1 base at V and 6 bases at J, with 19 bases between. The CDR3 region has the DNA TGCGCCAGCAGCCAAGTCTGCAGTTACTGCGTTTTCGAGCAGTACTTC. Residues: CASSQVCSYCVFEQYF.

The CDR3 is CASSSQGASELNEQFF. The CDR3 DNA is TGCGCCAGCAGCTCTCAGGGCGCTAGCGAATTGAATGAGCAGTTCTTC. V and J are TRBV4-3 and TRBJ2-1; maybe TRBD2 (6 bases). CDR1 and CDR2 (germline): LGHNA, YSLEER. Trimming took off 5 bases at V and 7 bases at J, with 21 bases between the two ends. The CDR3 runs to 16 residues.

The sample holds a few counts of this clonotype. V and J are TRBV27 and TRBJ2-5, with TRBD1 matching 7 bases. Germline values: CDR1 MNHEY, CDR2 SMNVEV (reference sequence). V trimming: 2 bases; J trimming: 4 bases; junction bases outside the gene matches: 7. CDR3 length: 15 amino acids. The CDR3 here is CASSLGDRFLETQYF. DNA for the CDR3: TGTGCCAGCAGTTTAGGGGACAGATTCCTAGAGACCCAGTACTTC.

The chain couples TRBV12-3 or TRBV12-4 to TRBJ1-2, with a tentative D call TRBD1 (5 bases). The CDR3 is 15 amino acids. The V end lost 1 base, the J end lost 8 bases, and 17 bases lay between the germline ends. CDR3 sequence reads: CASSLDPGGVKGYTF. Here the CDR3 DNA reads TGTGCCAGCAGTTTAGATCCCGGGGGGGTGAAGGGCTACACCTTC.

This chain joins TRBV20-1 and TRBJ2-4, with no clear D. The J call is in doubt because the DNA end fits TRBJ2-7 better. This CDR3 contains 10 residues. Germline loops: CDR1 DFQATT, CDR2 SNEGSKA (reference sequence). In DNA form, the CDR3 reads TGCAGTGCTGAGGCCGGCGAGCAGTACTTC. Protein: CSAEAGEQYF.

There are a few counts of this clonotype. This sequence joins TRBV29-1 and TRBJ1-2, with TRBD1 matching 7 bases. V gave up 7 bases and J gave up 6 bases; unmatched junction bases: 8. CDR3 length: 12 residues. Per germline, CDR1 SQVTM and CDR2 ANQGSEA. Here the CDR3 reads CSDLQGSDGYTF. The CDR3 nucleotides read TGCAGCGACTTACAGGGGAGCGATGGCTACACCTTC.

This clonotype was found a few times. V is TRBV20-1 and J is TRBJ2-7; D gene ambiguous. Trimming took 0 bases from V and 5 from J, leaving 11 bases between them. Germline V lookup: CDR1 DFQATT, CDR2 SNEGSKA (reference sequence). CDR3 size: 13 residues. Here the CDR3 DNA reads TGCAGTGCTAGAGATAGTACAGCGAACGAGCAGTACTTC. Its protein product is CSARDSTANEQYF.

CDR3 DNA sequence: TGTGCCAGCAGCCATGGGACTGGAAACACTAACTATGGCTACACCTTC. Protein sequence: CASSHGTGNTNYGYTF. The chain employs TRBV7-9 and TRBJ1-2; weak D call: TRBD1 (5 bases). V lost 5 bases and J 0 bases, leaving 16 bases between the germline ends. Germline V lookup: CDR1 SEHNR, CDR2 FQNEAQ (reference sequence). The CDR3 covers 16 residues.

The count of this clonotype is one. The V and J genes are TRBV11-2 and TRBJ2-1, with D uncertain. Trimming cost V 4 bases and J 11 bases, with 12 bases left between them. The CDR3 length is 12 residues. CDR1 is SGHAT, CDR2 FQNNGV, per germline. CDR3 sequence: CASSSLSFQQFF. The CDR3, as DNA: TGTGCCAGCAGCTCCCTCAGCTTTCAGCAGTTCTTC.

This clonotype is a singleton in its sample. V usage is TRBV5-1 and J usage is TRBJ2-6, with D possibly being TRBD1 (5 bases). The V end lost 2 bases, the J end lost 0 bases, and 9 bases lay between the germline ends. The CDR3 is 16 amino acids. Germline CDR1 and CDR2: SGHRS and YFSETQ. The DNA of the CDR3 is TGCGCCAGCAGCTTTGTGGGGCTCTCTGGGGCCAACGTCCTGACTTTC. It yields the protein CASSFVGLSGANVLTF.

As concerns this clonotype: The junction differs from germline at one of its ends, possibly a read error. The V gene is TRBV12-3 or TRBV12-4, the J gene TRBJ2-5; D is unclear. The CDR3 has 12 residues. In DNA form, the CDR3 reads TGTGTCAGCAGTTTGGCCGTTGGGACCCAGTACTTC. Amino acid sequence: CVSSLAVGTQYF.

In its sample, this clonotype was seen once. The CDR3 protein is CSARSRDSRRNEQFF. The CDR3 coding sequence is TGCAGTGCTAGATCCCGGGACTCCCGAAGGAATGAGCAGTTCTTC. The rearrangement links TRBV20-1 to TRBJ2-1; D is perhaps TRBD2 (6 bases). This CDR3 has 15 amino acids. Trimming shortened V by 2 bases and J by 7 bases, and 18 bases separated the two germline ends. Germline CDR1 DFQATT, CDR2 SNEGSKA (reference sequence).

This clonotype was seen a handful of times. The rearrangement links TRBV9 to TRBJ2-3; D unclear. The CDR3 has 13 residues. Per the germline V gene, CDR1 is SGDLS and CDR2 is YYNGEE. With 0 bases removed from V and 5 bases from J, the gap between germline ends came to 7 bases. The CDR3 bases are TGTGCCAGCAGCGTAGAGGGTGTAGATACGCAGTATTTT. Protein: CASSVEGVDTQYF.

The chain recombines TRBV20-1 with TRBJ1-2, with 8 positions matching TRBD1. Germline values: CDR1 DFQATT, CDR2 SNEGSKA (reference sequence). This CDR3 contains 14 residues. V lost 3 bases to trimming and J lost 6 bases; unmatched junction nucleotides: 9. This chain's CDR3 is CSASQGAFDDGYTF. DNA of the CDR3: TGCAGTGCTAGTCAGGGGGCTTTCGACGATGGCTACACCTTC.

This clonotype was observed a handful of times. The J gene is TRBJ2-7, the V gene TRBV11-2; no clear D. The V gene's germline CDR1 is SGHAT and CDR2 FQNNGV. CDR3 size: 13 residues. Trimming shortened V by 0 bases and J by 12 bases, and 15 bases separated the two germline ends. The CDR3 sequence is CASSLEVGQVPYF. The CDR3 DNA follows: TGTGCCAGCAGCTTAGAGGTGGGTCAGGTCCCGTACTTC.

The V and J genes are TRBV27 and TRBJ2-1; TRBD2 agrees at 9 bases. The CDR3 totals 13 residues. Germline values: CDR1 MNHEY, CDR2 SMNVEV (reference sequence). Germline trimming cut 8 bases from V and 9 bases from J; bases unmatched to any gene: 8. The CDR3 sequence is CASARAGGGEQFF. CDR3 coding DNA: TGTGCCAGCGCACGAGCGGGAGGTGGTGAGCAGTTCTTC.

In this sample, this clonotype turned up many times. The chain employs TRBV29-1 and TRBJ2-1; weak D call: TRBD1 (5 bases). V lost 1 base and J lost 3, with 13 bases in between. The germline V gene has CDR1 SQVTM and CDR2 ANQGSEA. CDR3 length: 15 amino acids. In DNA form, the CDR3 reads TGCAGCGTTGAAGTAAGGGGAATTGGCTACAATGAGCAGTTCTTC. Amino acids: CSVEVRGIGYNEQFF.

The CDR3 protein is CASSWQGSSPLHF. The CDR3 DNA reads TGTGCCAGCAGCTGGCAGGGGAGCTCACCCCTCCACTTT. The chain has TRBV5-6 and TRBJ1-6, with a weak D call TRBD1 (6 bases). The germline V and J ends were trimmed by 3 bases and 10 bases, with 11 bases remaining between them. The V gene's germline CDR1 is SGHDT and CDR2 YYEEEE. The CDR3 contains 13 residues.

This clonotype was seen many times. The chain carries TRBV29-1 and TRBJ1-1, with D unclear. The CDR3 runs 12 residues. Germline CDR1 reads SQVTM; CDR2 reads ANQGSEA. Trimming took off 3 bases at V and 4 bases at J, with 9 bases between the two ends. CDR3 region: CSVERFTTEAFF. CDR3 DNA: TGCAGCGTTGAGCGGTTTACCACTGAAGCTTTCTTT.

In this sample, this clonotype turned up a few times. V and J are TRBV20-1 and TRBJ1-5; D perhaps matches TRBD1 (5 bases). The CDR3 has 14 residues. V lost 6 bases, J lost 1 base, and 13 bases lay in between. CDR1 and CDR2 (germline): DFQATT, SNEGSKA (reference sequence). The CDR3: CSARELESNQPQHF. The CDR3 region has the DNA TGCAGTGCCAGGGAGTTGGAGAGCAATCAGCCCCAGCATTTT.

This clonotype was found a few times. The chain is built from TRBV3-1 and TRBJ1-6; D gene uncertain. Trimming cost V 8 bases and J 7 bases, with 12 bases left between them. Germline assignment: CDR1 LGHDT and CDR2 YNNKEL (reference sequence). This CDR3 contains 13 residues. The DNA of the CDR3 is TGTGCCAGCTCCGAGGGCGTGAATTCACCCCTCCACTTT. Protein product: CASSEGVNSPLHF.

The CDR3 loop reads CASSRVGLITDTQYF. The CDR3 nucleotides are TGCGCCAGCAGCCGGGTGGGGCTAATCACAGATACGCAGTATTTT. This chain uses TRBV4-3 with TRBJ2-3; TRBD1 might be the D (5 bases). CDR1 is LGHNA and CDR2 is YSLEER in the germline V gene. This CDR3 has 15 amino acids. The V end lost 4 bases, the J end lost 2 bases, and 13 bases lay between the germline ends.

The CDR3 here is CASRRDGSRTEAFF. As DNA, the CDR3 is TGTGCCAGCAGGCGGGACGGATCGAGGACTGAAGCTTTCTTT. This chain connects TRBV6-2 or TRBV6-3 to TRBJ1-1; possibly TRBD1 for D (5 bases). Germline loops: CDR1 MNHEY, CDR2 SVGEGT. CDR3 length: 14 amino acids. V was trimmed by 6 bases and J by 5 bases, leaving 16 bases between them.

V and J are TRBV12-3 or TRBV12-4 and TRBJ1-1; no reliable D call. CDR3 length: 13 amino acids. V was trimmed by 5 bases and J by 3 bases, leaving 10 bases between them. CDR3 loop: CASSRGADTEAFF. In DNA form, the CDR3 reads TGTGCCAGCAGTCGGGGTGCGGACACTGAAGCTTTCTTT.